The sequence of this TCR beta chain was determined in a study of somatic mutations in cytotoxic T cells in rheumatoid arthritis. Study outcomes and limitations: The CD8+ clonality of rheumatoid arthritis patients increased with age, whereas that of healthy controls did not.

Turning to this clone: The antigen remains undetermined.

The investigators isolated CD4+ and CD8+ cells by positive magnetic bead selection and checked their purity by flow cytometry. The V segment lost 2 bases and the J segment 7 bases; nucleotides outside the gene matches: 4. Germline CDR1 MNHEY, CDR2 SMNVEV (reference sequence). The CDR3 is 15 residues long. Only in-frame clones appear in the TCRdb table, and some are missing; sequencing was by immunoSEQ multiplex PCR. The sample lists around 3,500 clones, less than 85% occurring once. This chain joins TRBV27 and TRBJ2-1, with 11 bases that match TRBD2. Sequenced material: CD8+ T cells sorted from blood. The receptor was derived from a man in his forties with rheumatoid arthritis. Here the CDR3 reads CASSLRLAGPNEQFF. The CDR3 nucleotides are TGTGCCAGCAGTTTACGACTAGCGGGACCGAATGAGCAGTTCTTC.